A selection of T cell receptor beta chains follows, all from one sample in a study of cytomegalovirus exposure and HLA in healthy donors. Sequencing used immunoSEQ multiplex PCR; TCRdb keeps in-frame clones, though not all of them. The sample has around 73,000 clones, about 90% seen once. The sample comprised PBMCs. These receptors originate from a young woman in good health and CMV-seropositive. The CDR3 runs from the conserved cysteine through the conserved F or W. Fields, in order: clone size, V gene, J gene, D gene, CDR3 DNA, CDR3 protein. A D gene is named only where the DNA matches it firmly. Rows give clone size only sometimes, using once, few, many, or a class for an expanded clone.

size: .; V: TRBV11-2; J: TRBJ2-1; D: .; DNA: TGTGCCAGCAGCTTCCCCACAGACGGAAGCTCCTACAATGAGCAGTTCTTC; CDR3: CASSFPTDGSSYNEQFF
size: .; V: TRBV6-1; J: TRBJ1-4; D: .; DNA: TGTGCCAGCAGTGAAGCGACAGGATATGAAAAACTGTTTTTT; CDR3: CASSEATGYEKLFF
size: .; V: TRBV5-1; J: TRBJ2-1; D: .; DNA: TGCGCCAGCAGCTTGGAGCTACCATACAATGAGCAGTTCTTC; CDR3: CASSLELPYNEQFF
size: .; V: TRBV2; J: TRBJ2-1; D: TRBD2; DNA: TGTGCCAGCAGTGGATCTAGCGGGAGTCTCTCCAATGAGCAGTTCTTC; CDR3: CASSGSSGSLSNEQFF
size: .; V: TRBV19; J: TRBJ1-6; D: TRBD1; DNA: TGTGCCAGTAGTATCGAGGGACAGGGGTCCGACCTCCACTTT; CDR3: CASSIEGQGSDLHF
size: .; V: TRBV27; J: TRBJ1-6; D: TRBD1; DNA: TGTGCCAGCAGTCTTTCGACAGGGGGGAATTCACCCCTCCACTTT; CDR3: CASSLSTGGNSPLHF
size: .; V: TRBV19; J: TRBJ1-1; D: .; DNA: TGTGCCAGTAGTATAGCCGGAGATGAAGCTTTCTTT; CDR3: CASSIAGDEAFF
size: .; V: TRBV19; J: TRBJ1-5; D: .; DNA: TGTGCCAGTAGTACACAGGTTGGTAGCAATCAGCCCCAGCATTTT; CDR3: CASSTQVGSNQPQHF
size: once; V: TRBV4-1; J: TRBJ2-5; D: .; DNA: TGCGCCAGCAGAGACACCGAAAGAGAGACCCAGTACTTC; CDR3: CASRDTERETQYF
size: .; V: TRBV14; J: TRBJ2-3; D: TRBD2; DNA: TGTGCCAGCAGCCAAGATCTAGCGGGGCTCTCAGATACGCAGTATTTT; CDR3: CASSQDLAGLSDTQYF
size: .; V: TRBV7-9; J: TRBJ1-4; D: TRBD1; DNA: TGTGCCAGCAGCTACGGACAGGTCGCAACTAATGAAAAACTGTTTTTT; CDR3: CASSYGQVATNEKLFF
size: .; V: TRBV10-3; J: TRBJ2-2; D: .; DNA: TGTGCCATCAGTGAGGGCCCCCGGGACACCGGGGAGCTGTTTTTT; CDR3: CAISEGPRDTGELFF
size: .; V: TRBV6-6; J: TRBJ1-1; D: .; DNA: TGTGCCATCGGAAGGACAGCTTGGACTGAAGCTTTCTTT; CDR3: CAIGRTAWTEAFF
size: .; V: TRBV14; J: TRBJ2-1; D: .; DNA: TGTGCCAGCAGCCCCGGACTAAACAATGAGCAGTTCTTC; CDR3: CASSPGLNNEQFF
size: once; V: TRBV4-3; J: TRBJ1-1; D: TRBD1; DNA: TGCGCCAGCAGCCATCTGATGGGACAGGGGGTCCCTGAAGCTTTCTTT; CDR3: CASSHLMGQGVPEAFF
size: .; V: TRBV9; J: TRBJ2-1; D: TRBD2; DNA: TGTGCCAGCAGCGTAGCCGACCGGGGGGGATACGGTGAGCAGTTCTTC; CDR3: CASSVADRGGYGEQFF
size: .; V: TRBV7-2; J: TRBJ2-1; D: .; DNA: TGTGCCAGCAGCTTGGGACTCTACAATGAGCAGTTCTTC; CDR3: CASSLGLYNEQFF
size: .; V: TRBV5-6; J: TRBJ1-1; D: .; DNA: TGTGCCAGCAGCTTGGTCAGGAACACTGAAGCTTTCTTT; CDR3: CASSLVRNTEAFF
size: .; V: TRBV10-2; J: TRBJ2-7; D: TRBD2; DNA: TGCGCCAGCAGTGAGTCGAGGACTAGCGGGGGCCCTCGGGGCTGGGAGCAGTACTTC; CDR3: CASSESRTSGGPRGWEQYF
size: few; V: TRBV10-3; J: TRBJ2-7; D: TRBD1; DNA: TGTGCCATCAGGGGACAGTCCTACGAGCAGTACTTC; CDR3: CAIRGQSYEQYF
size: .; V: TRBV9; J: TRBJ1-6; D: .; DNA: TGTGCCAGCAGCGTCGATAATTCACCCCTCCACTTT; CDR3: CASSVDNSPLHF
size: .; V: TRBV6-6; J: TRBJ1-1; D: .; DNA: TGTGCCAGCAGTCCCGGGGCGGGGGACACTGAAGCTTTCTTT; CDR3: CASSPGAGDTEAFF
size: .; V: TRBV7-6; J: TRBJ1-6; D: .; DNA: TGTGCCAGCAGCTCCGCGGGGAAGAGCTCCTATAATTCACCCCTCCACTTT; CDR3: CASSSAGKSSYNSPLHF
size: .; V: TRBV6-4; J: TRBJ2-3; D: TRBD1; DNA: TGTGCCAGCAGTGACAGCAGGGGGCCAGGCACAGATACGCAGTATTTT; CDR3: CASSDSRGPGTDTQYF
size: .; V: TRBV6-5; J: TRBJ1-2; D: .; DNA: TGTGCCAGCAGTTACTCACTCGGCAGGCTCTATGGCTACACCTTC; CDR3: CASSYSLGRLYGYTF
size: .; V: TRBV4-1; J: TRBJ1-2; D: .; DNA: TGCGCCAGCAGCCAAGGCGTCCCCTTGGGCAGGGTCTTTGGCTACACCTTC; CDR3: CASSQGVPLGRVFGYTF
size: .; V: TRBV28; J: TRBJ2-1; D: TRBD2; DNA: TGTGCCAGCAGCCCTCAGCTAGCGGACAATGAGCAGTTCTTC; CDR3: CASSPQLADNEQFF
size: .; V: TRBV6-1; J: TRBJ2-7; D: TRBD1; DNA: TGTGCCAGCACCCTAGGGGGGACAGGGAGCAACGAGCAGTACTTC; CDR3: CASTLGGTGSNEQYF
size: .; V: TRBV7-9; J: TRBJ2-2; D: .; DNA: TGTGCCAGCAGAAATTATCTAGGCAGGGCCGGAATAAATACCGGGGAGCTGTTTTTT; CDR3: CASRNYLGRAGINTGELFF
size: .; V: TRBV30; J: TRBJ1-1; D: TRBD1; DNA: TGTGCCTGGAGTGACAGGGGGATATCTGAAGCTTTCTTT; CDR3: CAWSDRGISEAFF
size: .; V: TRBV29-1; J: TRBJ2-7; D: TRBD2; DNA: TGCAGCGTTGAACAAGGGACTAGCGGGAGTGAATCCTACGAGCAGTACTTC; CDR3: CSVEQGTSGSESYEQYF
size: .; V: TRBV19; J: TRBJ1-5; D: .; DNA: TGTGCCAGTAGTATTCCCGACCCCCGGGGTTTAAGGCAAGATCAGCCCCAGCATTTT; CDR3: CASSIPDPRGLRQDQPQHF
size: .; V: TRBV7-9; J: TRBJ2-7; D: .; DNA: TGTGCCGTTAAGGGGGGGAAAGCTCCGACCGAGCAGTACTTC; CDR3: CAVKGGKAPTEQYF
size: once; V: TRBV6-5; J: TRBJ2-1; D: TRBD1; DNA: TGTGCCAGCAGCGAGACAGGGAAGGCGGACAATGAGCAGTTCTTC; CDR3: CASSETGKADNEQFF
size: .; V: TRBV7-2; J: TRBJ2-7; D: TRBD2; DNA: TGTGCCAGCAGCTCAGCCGGGACGGGGGGCTACGAGCAGTACTTC; CDR3: CASSSAGTGGYEQYF
size: .; V: TRBV10-3; J: TRBJ2-2; D: TRBD2; DNA: TGTGCCATCAGAGGACTAGCGGGAGACCGCACCGGGGAGCTGTTTTTT; CDR3: CAIRGLAGDRTGELFF
size: .; V: TRBV9; J: TRBJ2-1; D: TRBD2; DNA: TGTGCCAGCACCCTTAGCGGGGGGGTGAACAATGAGCAGTTCTTC; CDR3: CASTLSGGVNNEQFF
size: few; V: TRBV6-1; J: TRBJ1-1; D: .; DNA: TGTGCCGGGGAGGGGAACACTGAAGCTTTCTTT; CDR3: CAGEGNTEAFF
size: .; V: TRBV4-1; J: TRBJ2-1; D: TRBD1; DNA: TGCGCCAGCAGCCAGCAGACAGGGGGCTACCGGGATGAGCAGTTCTTC; CDR3: CASSQQTGGYRDEQFF
size: .; V: TRBV6-1; J: TRBJ2-1; D: TRBD2; DNA: TGTGCCAGCAGTGGAAATAGCGGGAGAGGCTATGAGCAGTTCTTC; CDR3: CASSGNSGRGYEQFF
size: .; V: TRBV4-1; J: TRBJ1-5; D: .; DNA: TGCGCCAGCAGCCAAGGACTGCTATACAATCAGCCCCAGCATTTT; CDR3: CASSQGLLYNQPQHF
size: .; V: TRBV28; J: TRBJ2-7; D: .; DNA: TGTGCCAGCAGTTTGTCGGCGGGGTACTCCTACGAGCAGTACTTC; CDR3: CASSLSAGYSYEQYF
size: .; V: TRBV29-1; J: TRBJ1-2; D: TRBD1; DNA: TGCAGCGTTGTGGGTGACAGGGATGGCTACACCTTC; CDR3: CSVVGDRDGYTF
size: .; V: TRBV30; J: TRBJ2-1; D: .; DNA: TGTGCCTGGAGTCCGCGGAGAAGATCCTACAATGAGCAGTTCTTC; CDR3: CAWSPRRRSYNEQFF
size: once; V: TRBV6-5; J: TRBJ2-7; D: .; DNA: TGTGCCAGCAGTTACTCGGGCGGGAAAAACTACGAGCAGTACTTC; CDR3: CASSYSGGKNYEQYF
size: .; V: TRBV19; J: TRBJ2-3; D: TRBD1; DNA: TGTGCCAGTAGTAGTATGGGGACAGGGGGAGATACGCAGTATTTT; CDR3: CASSSMGTGGDTQYF
size: .; V: TRBV6-4; J: TRBJ2-1; D: TRBD2; DNA: TGTGCCAGCAGTGATCAGCGGGGGGGGTTTCCTGAGCAGTTCTTC; CDR3: CASSDQRGGFPEQFF
size: .; V: TRBV7-9; J: TRBJ2-5; D: TRBD2; DNA: TGTGCCAGCAGCTCCGGACTAGCCGGCTCAAAGACCCAGTACTTC; CDR3: CASSSGLAGSKTQYF
size: .; V: TRBV6-1; J: TRBJ1-1; D: .; DNA: TGTGCCAGCAGGATAGGACAGATCACTGAAGCTTTCTTT; CDR3: CASRIGQITEAFF
size: .; V: TRBV19; J: TRBJ1-5; D: .; DNA: TGTGCCAGTAGTATTTCCTCGGCAGGGGAGTTCGCCCAGCCCCAGCATTTT; CDR3: CASSISSAGEFAQPQHF
size: .; V: TRBV6-1; J: TRBJ2-1; D: TRBD1; DNA: TGTGCCAGCAGTGACCGACAGGGGGCCGGCAATGAGCAGTTCTTC; CDR3: CASSDRQGAGNEQFF